This T cell receptor beta chain stems from a study of spatial heterogeneity in lung cancer. Looking at the study overall: For the average unique TCR and UMI combination, more than eight occurrences appeared in raw reads. Whole-study results and caveats: Resection blood, more than follow-up blood, showed ubiquitous expanded tumor TCRs.

This clonotype was counted many times. Its antigen is undetermined. V was clipped by 4 bases and J by 1 base; unmatched bases: 3. Germline V gene data show CDR1 as DFQATT and CDR2 as SNEGSKA (reference sequence). The CDR3 has 13 amino acids. Each molecule of TCR cDNA was tagged with one unique molecular identifier. TCRdb re-analysed the 5' RACE reads in MiXCR, keeping a single row per CDR3 protein. The data show tens of thousands of distinct CDR3 sequences, approximately 5.5% seen once. The time point: sample taken at primary tumor resection. The sequenced sample was PBMCs, obtained at surgery. The chain is built from TRBV20-1 and TRBJ2-5; TRBD1 matches at 7 bases. This clonotype originated in a female donor with early-stage non-small cell lung cancer. The CDR3 nucleotides are TGCAGTGCTAACCCAGGGGGCCAAGAGACCCAGTACTTC. Translated: CSANPGGQETQYF.